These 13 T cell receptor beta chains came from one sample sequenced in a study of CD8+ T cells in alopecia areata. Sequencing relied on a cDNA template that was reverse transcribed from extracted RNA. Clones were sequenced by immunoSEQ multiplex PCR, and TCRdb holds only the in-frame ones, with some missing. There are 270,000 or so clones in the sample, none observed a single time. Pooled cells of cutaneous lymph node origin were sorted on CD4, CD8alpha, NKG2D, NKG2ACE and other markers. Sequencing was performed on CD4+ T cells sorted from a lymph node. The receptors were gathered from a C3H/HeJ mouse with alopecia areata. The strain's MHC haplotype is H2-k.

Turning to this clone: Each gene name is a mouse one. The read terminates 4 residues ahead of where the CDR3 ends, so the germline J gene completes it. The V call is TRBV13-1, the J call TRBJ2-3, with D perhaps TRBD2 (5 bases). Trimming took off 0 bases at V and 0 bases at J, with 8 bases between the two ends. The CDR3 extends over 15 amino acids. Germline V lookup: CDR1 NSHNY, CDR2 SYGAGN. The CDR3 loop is CASSDGTFSAETLYF. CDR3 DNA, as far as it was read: TGTGCCAGCAGTGATGGGACTTTTAGTGCAGAA.

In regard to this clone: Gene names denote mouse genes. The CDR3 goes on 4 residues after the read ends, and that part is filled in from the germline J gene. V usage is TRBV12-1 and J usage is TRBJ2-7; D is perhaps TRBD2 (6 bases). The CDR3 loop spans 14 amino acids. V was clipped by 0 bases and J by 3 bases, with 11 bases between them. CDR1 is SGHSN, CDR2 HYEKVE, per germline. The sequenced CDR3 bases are TGTGCCAGCTCTCTCGCGCCTGGGGTCTAT. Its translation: CASSLAPGVY. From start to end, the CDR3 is CASSLAPGVYEQYF. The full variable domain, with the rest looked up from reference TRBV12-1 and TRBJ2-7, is DSGVVQSPRHIIKEKGGRSVLTCIPISGHSNVVWYQQTLGKELKFLIQHYEKVERDKGFLPSRFSVQQFDDYHSEMNMSALELEDSAMYFCASSLAPGVYEQYFGPGTRLTVL.

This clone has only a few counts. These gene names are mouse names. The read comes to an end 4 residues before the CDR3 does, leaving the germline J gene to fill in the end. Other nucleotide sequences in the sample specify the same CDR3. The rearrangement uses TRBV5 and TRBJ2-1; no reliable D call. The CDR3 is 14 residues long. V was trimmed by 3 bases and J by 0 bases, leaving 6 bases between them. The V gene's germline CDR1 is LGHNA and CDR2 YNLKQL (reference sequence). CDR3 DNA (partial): TGTGCCAGCAGCCAGGGTTATAACTATGCT. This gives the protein CASSQGYNYA. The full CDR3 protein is CASSQGYNYAEQFF.

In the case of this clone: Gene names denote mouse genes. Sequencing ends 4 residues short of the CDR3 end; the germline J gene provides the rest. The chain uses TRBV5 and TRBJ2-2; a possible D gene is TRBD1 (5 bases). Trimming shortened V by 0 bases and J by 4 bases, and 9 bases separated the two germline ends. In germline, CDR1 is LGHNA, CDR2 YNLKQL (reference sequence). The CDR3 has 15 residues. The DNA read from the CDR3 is TGTGCCAGCAGCCAAGATCCAGGGCCCACCGGG. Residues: CASSQDPGPTG. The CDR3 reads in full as CASSQDPGPTGQLYF.

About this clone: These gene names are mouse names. The CDR3 here is CTCSADPWGIQDTQYF. Partial CDR3 DNA: TGCACCTGCAGTGCAGATCCCTGGGGGATCCAAGAC. The chain carries TRBV1 and TRBJ2-5, with 7 bases that match TRBD2. The CDR3 goes on 4 residues after the read ends, and that part is filled in from the germline J gene. V dropped 0 bases and J dropped 2; count of bases not matched to a gene: 5. The CDR3 sequence is 16 residues long. The germline CDR1 and CDR2 sequences are NSQYPW and LRSPGD (reference sequence).

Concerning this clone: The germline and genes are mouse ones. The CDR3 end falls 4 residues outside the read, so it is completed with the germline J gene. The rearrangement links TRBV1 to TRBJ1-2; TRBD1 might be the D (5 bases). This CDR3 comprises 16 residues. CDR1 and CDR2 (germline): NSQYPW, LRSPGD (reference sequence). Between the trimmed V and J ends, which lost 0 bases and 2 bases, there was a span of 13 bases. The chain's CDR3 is CTCSADPAGWNSDYTF. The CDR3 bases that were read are TGCACCTGCAGTGCAGATCCGGCAGGGTGGAACTCC.

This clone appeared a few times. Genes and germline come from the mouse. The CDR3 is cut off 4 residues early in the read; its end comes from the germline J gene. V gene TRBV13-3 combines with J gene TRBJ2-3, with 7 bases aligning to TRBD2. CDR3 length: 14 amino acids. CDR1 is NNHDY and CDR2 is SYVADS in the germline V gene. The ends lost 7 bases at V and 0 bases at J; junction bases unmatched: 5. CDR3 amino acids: CASAGLTSAETLYF. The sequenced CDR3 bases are TGTGCCAGCGCGGGACTGACTAGTGCAGAA.

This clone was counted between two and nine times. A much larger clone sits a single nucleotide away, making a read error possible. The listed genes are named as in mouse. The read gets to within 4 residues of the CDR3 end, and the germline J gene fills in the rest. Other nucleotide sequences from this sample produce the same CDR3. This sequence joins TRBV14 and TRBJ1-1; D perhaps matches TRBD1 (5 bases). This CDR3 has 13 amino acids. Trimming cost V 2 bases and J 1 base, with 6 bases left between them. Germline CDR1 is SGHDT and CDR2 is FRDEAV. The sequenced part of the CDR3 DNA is TGTGCCAGCAGTTTAGGACAAAACACA. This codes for CASSLGQNT. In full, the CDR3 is CASSLGQNTEVFF.

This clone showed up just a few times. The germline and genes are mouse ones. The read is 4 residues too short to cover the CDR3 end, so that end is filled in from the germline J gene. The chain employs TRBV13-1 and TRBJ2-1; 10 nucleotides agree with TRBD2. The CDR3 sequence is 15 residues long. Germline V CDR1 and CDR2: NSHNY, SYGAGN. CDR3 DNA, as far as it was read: TGTGCCAGCAGTGATGCCTGGGGGGGCCGGGCT. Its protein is CASSDAWGGRA. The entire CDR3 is CASSDAWGGRAEQFF.

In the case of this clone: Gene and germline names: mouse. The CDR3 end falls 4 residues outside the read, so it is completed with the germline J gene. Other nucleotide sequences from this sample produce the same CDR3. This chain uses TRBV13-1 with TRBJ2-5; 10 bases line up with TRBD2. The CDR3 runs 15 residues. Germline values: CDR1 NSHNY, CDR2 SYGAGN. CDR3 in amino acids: CASSGPGTGADTQYF. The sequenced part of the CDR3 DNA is TGTGCCAGCAGTGGTCCCGGGACTGGGGCAGAC.

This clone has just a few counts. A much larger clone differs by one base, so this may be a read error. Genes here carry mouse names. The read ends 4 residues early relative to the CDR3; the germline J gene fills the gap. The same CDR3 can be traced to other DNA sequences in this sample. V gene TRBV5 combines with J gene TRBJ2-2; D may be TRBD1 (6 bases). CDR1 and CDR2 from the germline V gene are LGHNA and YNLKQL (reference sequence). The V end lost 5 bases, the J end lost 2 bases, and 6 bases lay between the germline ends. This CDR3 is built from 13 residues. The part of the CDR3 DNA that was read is TGTGCCAGCAGCGGACAGAACACCGGG. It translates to CASSGQNTG. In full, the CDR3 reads CASSGQNTGQLYF.

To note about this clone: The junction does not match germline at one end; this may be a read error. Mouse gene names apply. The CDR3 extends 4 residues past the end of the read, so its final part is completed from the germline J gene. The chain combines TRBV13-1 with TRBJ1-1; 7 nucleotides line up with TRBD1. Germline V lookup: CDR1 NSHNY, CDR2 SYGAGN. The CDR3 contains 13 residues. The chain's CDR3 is CANSAQGGTEVFF. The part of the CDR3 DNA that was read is TGTGCCAACAGTGCCCAGGGGGGCACA.

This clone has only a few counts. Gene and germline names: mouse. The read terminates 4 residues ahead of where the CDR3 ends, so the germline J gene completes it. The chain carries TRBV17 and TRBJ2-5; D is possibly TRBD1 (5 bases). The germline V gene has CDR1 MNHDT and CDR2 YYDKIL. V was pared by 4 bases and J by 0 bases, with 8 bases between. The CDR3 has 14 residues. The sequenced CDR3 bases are TGTGCTAGCAGTACCGACAGAAACCAAGAC. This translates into CASSTDRNQD. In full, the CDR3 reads CASSTDRNQDTQYF.